One and the same sample provided the 3 T cell receptor beta chains below, sequenced in a study of breast tumors, draining lymph nodes, adjacent tissues. One entry per CDR3 protein results from TCRdb running MiXCR on the multiplex PCR reads. The table lists 20,000 or so distinct CDR3 sequences, 43% of them singletons. What was sequenced was breast tumor tissue. Receptors originate from a female donor with breast cancer. Some clones in this sample may be carry-over from other donors' samples.

This clonotype is medium-sized (0.01 to 0.1%) in the sample. This sequence joins TRBV20-1 and TRBJ2-7; D is uncertain. The V and J ends lost 6 bases and 5 bases respectively, with 20 bases between them. The CDR3 is 14 residues long. CDR1 DFQATT and CDR2 SNEGSKA come from the germline V gene (reference sequence). DNA of the CDR3: TGCAGTGCGGCCTCTAGTCGGATTAGACACGAGCAGTACTTC. Translation: CSAASSRIRHEQYF.

The chain links TRBV5-1 to TRBJ2-3; 12 nucleotides line up with TRBD1. With V trimmed by 4 bases and J by 4 bases, 1 base remained unmatched. The CDR3 is made up of 14 amino acids. CDR1 and CDR2 from the germline V gene are SGHRS and YFSETQ. CDR3 residues: CASSGTGGADTQYF. The CDR3 nucleotides read TGCGCCAGCAGCGGGACAGGGGGCGCAGATACGCAGTATTTT.

This clonotype occurred many times. For the CDR3, the DNA is TGTGCCAGCAGCCCCTGGCACGGGGAGACCCAGTACTTC. Protein sequence: CASSPWHGETQYF. The rearrangement links TRBV11-2 to TRBJ2-5, with no clear D. Deletions cut 5 bases from V and 5 bases from J, with 12 bases between. The length of the CDR3 is 13 residues. The germline gives CDR1 SGHAT, CDR2 FQNNGV.